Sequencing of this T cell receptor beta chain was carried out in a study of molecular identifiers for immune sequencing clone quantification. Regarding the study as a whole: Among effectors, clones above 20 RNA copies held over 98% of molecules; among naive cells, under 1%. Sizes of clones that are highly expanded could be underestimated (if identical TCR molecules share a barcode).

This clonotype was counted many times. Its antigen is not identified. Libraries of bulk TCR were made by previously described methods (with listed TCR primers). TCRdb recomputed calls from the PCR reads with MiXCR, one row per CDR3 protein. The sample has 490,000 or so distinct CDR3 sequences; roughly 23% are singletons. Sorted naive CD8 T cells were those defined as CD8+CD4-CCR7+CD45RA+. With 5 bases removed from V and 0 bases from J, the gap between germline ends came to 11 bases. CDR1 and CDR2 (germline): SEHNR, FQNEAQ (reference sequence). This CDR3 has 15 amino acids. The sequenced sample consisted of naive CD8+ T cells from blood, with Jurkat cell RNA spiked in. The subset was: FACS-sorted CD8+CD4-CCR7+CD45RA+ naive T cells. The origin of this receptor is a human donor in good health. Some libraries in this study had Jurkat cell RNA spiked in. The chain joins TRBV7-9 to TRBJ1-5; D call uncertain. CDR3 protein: CASSRTDDSNQPQHF. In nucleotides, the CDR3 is TGTGCCAGCAGCCGGACTGACGATAGCAATCAGCCCCAGCATTTT.